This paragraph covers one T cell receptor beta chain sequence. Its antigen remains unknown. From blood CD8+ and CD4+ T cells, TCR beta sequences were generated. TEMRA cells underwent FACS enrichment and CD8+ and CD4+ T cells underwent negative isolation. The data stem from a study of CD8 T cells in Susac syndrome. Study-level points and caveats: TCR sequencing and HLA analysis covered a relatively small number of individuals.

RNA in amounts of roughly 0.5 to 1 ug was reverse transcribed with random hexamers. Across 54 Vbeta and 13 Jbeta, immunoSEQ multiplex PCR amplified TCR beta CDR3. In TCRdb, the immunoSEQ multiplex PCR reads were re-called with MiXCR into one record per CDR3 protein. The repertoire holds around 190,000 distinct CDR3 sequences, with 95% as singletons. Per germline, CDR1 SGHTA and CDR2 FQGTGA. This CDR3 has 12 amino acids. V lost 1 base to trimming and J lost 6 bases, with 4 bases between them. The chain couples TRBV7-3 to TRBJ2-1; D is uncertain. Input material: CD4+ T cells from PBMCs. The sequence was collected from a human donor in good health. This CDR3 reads CASSLSLNEQFF. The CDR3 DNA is TGTGCCAGCAGCTTAAGCCTCAATGAGCAGTTCTTC.